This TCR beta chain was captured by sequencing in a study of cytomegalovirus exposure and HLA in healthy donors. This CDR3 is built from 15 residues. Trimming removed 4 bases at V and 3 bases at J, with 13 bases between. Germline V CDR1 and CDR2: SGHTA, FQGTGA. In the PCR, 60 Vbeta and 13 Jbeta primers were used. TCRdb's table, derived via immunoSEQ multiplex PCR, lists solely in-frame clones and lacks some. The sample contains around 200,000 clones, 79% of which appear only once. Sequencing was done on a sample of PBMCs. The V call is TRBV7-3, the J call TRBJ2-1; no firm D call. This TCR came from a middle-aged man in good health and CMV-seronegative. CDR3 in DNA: TGTGCCAGCAGCTCCCAGGCTCTAATCTACAATGAGCAGTTCTTC. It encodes CASSSQALIYNEQFF. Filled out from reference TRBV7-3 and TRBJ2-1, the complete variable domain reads GAGVSQTPSNKVTEKGKYVELRCDPISGHTALYWYRQSLGQGPEFLIYFQGTGAADDSGLPNDRFFAVRPEGSVSTLKIQRTERGDSAVYLCASSSQALIYNEQFFGPGTRLTVL.